This T cell receptor beta chain was found in a study of T cells after yellow fever vaccination. TCRdb reprocessed the 5' RACE reads with MiXCR, giving one entry per CDR3 protein. The table shows about 220,000 distinct CDR3 sequences, with roughly 3% occurring only once. V was pared by 4 bases and J by 6 bases, with 18 bases between. This CDR3 region has 15 residues. For this clonotype: A read error may be the cause here, since a much bigger clone is one base away.

The source of this sequence is a man younger than 35 who received the YFV17D yellow fever vaccine. Here the sequenced sample was CD4+ T cells sorted from PBMCs, taken 10 days after the yellow fever booster vaccination. V is TRBV12-3 or TRBV12-4 and J is TRBJ1-1; a possible D gene is TRBD1 (5 bases). CDR3 residues: CASSWLGGVPSEAFF. CDR3 nucleotide sequence: TGTGCCAGCAGTTGGTTGGGGGGGGTCCCCTCTGAAGCTTTCTTT.